This TCR beta chain was profiled in a study of T cell responses to AZD1222 COVID-19 vaccine. Study information: Analysis merged second doses at about 4 or about 12 weeks.

Libraries were prepared by immunoSEQ multiplex PCR; TCRdb keeps only in-frame clonotypes and omits some of them. The data show 150,000 or so clones, roughly nine tenths seen once. Trimming left V 7 bases short and J 3 bases short, with 8 bases between. This CDR3 contains 13 residues. Germline values: CDR1 SGHNT, CDR2 YYREEE (reference sequence). The source of this sequence is an adult in good health. The specimen comprised peripheral blood, sampled on day 0 of AZD1222 vaccination. This chain joins TRBV5-4 and TRBJ2-6; D gene uncertain. In DNA, the CDR3 is TGTGCCAGCTGCCCCAGTGGGGCCAACGTCCTGACTTTC. Its translation: CASCPSGANVLTF.